One sample yielded the 20 T cell receptor beta chains listed below, sequenced in a study of blood T cell repertoires in COVID-19. This table comes from immunoSEQ multiplex PCR, and its TCRdb copy is limited to in-frame clones, with some not included. Of 200,000 to 250,000 clones listed, roughly 84% are singletons. Sequencing was carried out using peripheral blood. The receptors were gathered from a woman aged 25 to 39 who had recovered from COVID-19.

The chain uses TRBV28 and TRBJ1-1; 7 nucleotides line up with TRBD1. With 6 bases clipped from V and 0 bases from J, the junction kept 7 bases outside the gene matches. The germline gives CDR1 MDHEN, CDR2 SYDVKM. This CDR3 comprises 15 residues. The CDR3 protein is CASSRDSGMNTEAFF. As DNA, the CDR3 is TGTGCCAGCAGCCGGGACAGCGGAATGAACACTGAAGCTTTCTTT. Complete variable domain (other parts from reference TRBV28 and TRBJ1-1): DVKVTQSSRYLVKRTGEKVFLECVQDMDHENMFWYRQDPGLGLRLIYFSYDVKMKEKGDIPEGYSVSREKKERFSLILESASTNQTSMYLCASSRDSGMNTEAFFGQGTRLTVV.

In this sample, this clone turned up once. The rearrangement uses TRBV27 and TRBJ2-7; TRBD2 might be the D (6 bases). The CDR3 is made up of 16 amino acids. The V gene's germline CDR1 is MNHEY and CDR2 SMNVEV (reference sequence). Trimming pared 5 bases from V and 1 base from J, leaving 18 bases between. The CDR3 DNA is TGTGCCAGCAGTAGCCACCTCGGGACTGGATCCTACGAGCAGTACTTC. Translating gives CASSSHLGTGSYEQYF.

The J gene is TRBJ2-5, the V gene TRBV2; 10 bases match TRBD2. The CDR3 has 14 residues. Germline V gene data show CDR1 as SNHLY and CDR2 as FYNNEI. J gave up 5 bases and V 4 bases, and 4 bases lay outside the gene matches. CDR3 nucleotides: TGTGCCAGCAGTGGGGGGACTAGCGTGGAGACCCAGTACTTC. Translation gives CASSGGTSVETQYF.

V gene TRBV4-2 combines with J gene TRBJ2-3, with 16 bases lining up with TRBD2. This CDR3 is built from 18 residues. Per germline, CDR1 LGHNA and CDR2 YNFKEQ. V dropped 0 bases and J dropped 5; count of bases not matched to a gene: 5. CDR3 DNA sequence: TGTGCCAGCAGCCAAGAAGGGACTAGCGGGAGGGCTCTAGATACGCAGTATTTT. It specifies CASSQEGTSGRALDTQYF.

This clone was detected only once. CDR3 nucleotides: TGTGCCAGCACCTCGGACAGGGGGCTAGCGGGAGTTTCCTACAATGAGCAGTTCTTC. Its translation is CASTSDRGLAGVSYNEQFF. The rearrangement links TRBV9 to TRBJ2-1, with D possibly matching TRBD1 (11 bases). Trimming cost V 6 bases and J 1 base, with 26 bases left between them. This CDR3 region has 19 residues. Germline V gene data show CDR1 as SGDLS and CDR2 as YYNGEE. Complete variable domain (other parts from reference TRBV9 and TRBJ2-1): DSGVTQTPKHLITATGQRVTLRCSPRSGDLSVYWYQQSLDQGLQFLIQYYNGEERAKGNILERFSAQQFPDLHSELNLSSLELGDSALYFCASTSDRGLAGVSYNEQFFGPGTRLTVL.

This clone was seen more than once but under ten times. The chain recombines TRBV19 with TRBJ1-5, with 11 bases that match TRBD1. Germline V gene data show CDR1 as LNHDA and CDR2 as SQIVND (reference sequence). Germline trimming cut 6 bases from V and 0 bases from J; bases unmatched to any gene: 10. CDR3 size: 18 residues. The CDR3 DNA follows: TGTGCCAGTAGCACAACGGACAGGGGGCTCGATAGCAATCAGCCCCAGCATTTT. Amino acid sequence: CASSTTDRGLDSNQPQHF.

This chain links TRBV6-5 with TRBJ1-1; the D gene is possibly TRBD1 (6 bases). The V end lost 6 bases, the J end lost 7 bases, and 21 bases lay between the germline ends. Per germline, CDR1 MNHEY and CDR2 SVGAGI. This CDR3 contains 15 residues. DNA of the CDR3: TGTGCCAGCAGATCCACTCACAGAGAACAGGGTGAAGCTTTCTTT. Protein product: CASRSTHREQGEAFF.

This rearrangement joins TRBV28 to TRBJ1-6, with a weak D call TRBD1 (5 bases). This CDR3 region has 12 residues. Germline loops: CDR1 MDHEN, CDR2 SYDVKM. V shed 8 bases and J shed 7 bases, with 9 bases lying between them. CDR3: CASGRQNSPLHF. The CDR3 DNA reads as TGTGCCAGCGGCCGACAGAATTCACCCCTCCACTTT.

This clone was recorded at least ten times. The chain couples TRBV5-8 to TRBJ1-5; no clear D. V shed 3 bases and J shed 3 bases, with 13 bases lying between them. CDR3 length equals 15 residues. Germline V lookup: CDR1 SGHTS, CDR2 YDEGEE. CDR3 nucleotide sequence: TGTGCCAGCAGCTGGGATGCGGGGTCCAATCAGCCCCAGCATTTT. Translating gives CASSWDAGSNQPQHF.

The rearrangement links TRBV19 to TRBJ1-1; D is unclear. The CDR3 consists of 13 residues. Per the germline V gene, CDR1 is LNHDA and CDR2 is SQIVND (reference sequence). The germline V and J ends were trimmed by 6 bases and 7 bases, with 15 bases remaining between them. CDR3 loop: CASRDLGVDEAFF. The CDR3 region has the DNA TGTGCCAGTAGGGACCTCGGGGTAGATGAAGCTTTCTTT. The variable domain in full, completed from reference TRBV19 and TRBJ1-1, reads DGGITQSPKYLFRKEGQNVTLSCEQNLNHDAMYWYRQDPGQGLRLIYYSQIVNDFQKGDIAEGYSVSREKKESFPLTVTSAQKNPTAFYLCASRDLGVDEAFFGQGTRLTVV.

The chain is built from TRBV24-1 and TRBJ1-4, with D tentatively TRBD1 (6 bases). Germline V gives CDR1 KGHDR, CDR2 SFDVKD. Trimming left V 3 bases short and J 6 bases short, with 13 bases between. The CDR3 length is 15 residues. The CDR3 sequence: CATSDGGEGDEKLFF. As DNA, the CDR3 is TGTGCCACCAGTGATGGGGGCGAGGGAGATGAAAAACTGTTTTTT.

This clone showed up just a few times. This chain links TRBV7-2 with TRBJ2-7; TRBD1 matches at 7 bases. Germline loops: CDR1 SGHTA, CDR2 FQGNSA. The CDR3 loop spans 15 amino acids. The trim removed 1 base at V and 4 bases at J, leaving 7 bases unmatched. The CDR3 spells CASSLGGGKVYEQYF. The CDR3 coding sequence is TGTGCCAGCAGCTTAGGAGGGGGCAAGGTTTACGAGCAGTACTTC.

This clone was counted a few times. The chain uses TRBV10-1 and TRBJ1-2; 9 nucleotides match TRBD1. Trimming removed 5 bases from V and 7 bases from J; junction bases left unmatched: 8. This CDR3 has 14 residues. Germline CDR1 reads WNHNN; CDR2 reads SYGVQD (reference sequence). The CDR3 DNA sequence: TGCGCCAGCAGTCCGGGACAGGGAACGGCTGGCTACACCTTC. Translating it yields CASSPGQGTAGYTF.

The chain joins TRBV5-1 to TRBJ1-1; possibly TRBD1 for D (5 bases). Looked up from germline, CDR1 is SGHRS and CDR2 is YFSETQ. V was cut by 3 bases and J by 3 bases, with 12 bases left in between. CDR3 length: 14 amino acids. The CDR3 loop is CASSSRGGDTEAFF. The DNA of the CDR3 is TGCGCCAGCAGCTCCCGGGGGGGTGACACTGAAGCTTTCTTT.

V and J are TRBV5-4 and TRBJ2-3; D uncertain. Looked up from germline, CDR1 is SGHNT and CDR2 is YYREEE (reference sequence). The CDR3 runs to 20 residues. V was pared by 4 bases and J by 2 bases, with 29 bases between. CDR3 region: CASSSSPHTLTQPTTDTQYF. CDR3 in DNA: TGTGCCAGCAGCAGCTCCCCCCATACCCTCACCCAACCCACCACAGATACGCAGTATTTT.

CDR3 protein: CASSIGTGGVEQYF. The CDR3 nucleotides read TGTGCCAGCAGTATTGGGACAGGGGGAGTCGAGCAGTACTTC. V usage is TRBV6-5 and J usage is TRBJ2-7, with 11 bases aligning to TRBD1. The CDR3 runs 14 residues. The V gene end was trimmed by 5 bases and the J gene end by 6 bases; junction bases not matched to a gene: 6. The V gene's germline CDR1 is MNHEY and CDR2 SVGAGI.

The gene calls are TRBV5-6 and TRBJ2-3; D ambiguous. Trimming left V 1 base short and J 4 bases short, with 7 bases between. The CDR3 has 13 residues. Germline CDR1 SGHDT, CDR2 YYEEEE. The CDR3 region is CASSLFQADTQYF. CDR3 in DNA: TGTGCCAGCAGCTTGTTTCAGGCAGATACGCAGTATTTT.

This clone came up once. The V and J genes are TRBV27 and TRBJ2-5; 9 bases are a match to TRBD2. The CDR3 is 14 amino acids. J lost 2 bases, V lost 5 bases, and 3 bases had no gene match. Germline lookup yields CDR1 MNHEY and CDR2 SMNVEV (reference sequence). CDR3 protein: CASSLAGTQETQYF. In nucleotides, the CDR3 is TGTGCCAGCAGTCTAGCGGGAACTCAAGAGACCCAGTACTTC.

The gene calls are TRBV6-5 and TRBJ1-1; 7 nucleotides match TRBD1. The CDR3 has 15 residues. The V gene's germline CDR1 is MNHEY and CDR2 SVGAGI. Trimming took 6 bases from V and 11 from J; bases not matched to a gene: 18. In DNA, the CDR3 is TGTGCCAGCAGGCCTCGTTCAACACAGGGGATCCCGGCTTTCTTT. It specifies CASRPRSTQGIPAFF.

As concerns this clone: Germline is not matched at one junction end, which may reflect a read error. The chain combines TRBV6-5 with TRBJ2-7, with 8 bases aligning to TRBD2. This CDR3 has 15 residues. Germline lookup yields CDR1 MNHEY and CDR2 SVGAGI. The CDR3, as DNA: TGTGCCAGCAGTTACGCCCGCGGGGGGACCTATGAGCAGTACTTC. This codes for CASSYARGGTYEQYF.